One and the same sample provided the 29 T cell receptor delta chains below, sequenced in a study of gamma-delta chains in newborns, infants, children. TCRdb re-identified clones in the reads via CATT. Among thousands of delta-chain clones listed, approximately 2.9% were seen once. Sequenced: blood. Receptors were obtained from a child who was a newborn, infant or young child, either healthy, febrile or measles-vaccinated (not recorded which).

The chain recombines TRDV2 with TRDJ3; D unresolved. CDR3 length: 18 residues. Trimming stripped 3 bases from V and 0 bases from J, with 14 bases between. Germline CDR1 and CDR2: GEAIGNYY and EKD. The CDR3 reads CACDPLRARSWDTRQMFF. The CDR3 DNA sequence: TGTGCCTGTGACCCCTTGAGGGCCCGCTCCTGGGACACCCGACAGATGTTTTTC.

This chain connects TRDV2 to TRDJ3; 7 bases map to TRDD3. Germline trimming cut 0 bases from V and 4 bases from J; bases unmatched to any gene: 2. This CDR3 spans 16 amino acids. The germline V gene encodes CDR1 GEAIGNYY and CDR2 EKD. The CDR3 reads CACDTVGGWDTRQMFF. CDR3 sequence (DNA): TGTGCCTGTGACACCGTTGGGGGATGGGACACCCGACAGATGTTTTTC.

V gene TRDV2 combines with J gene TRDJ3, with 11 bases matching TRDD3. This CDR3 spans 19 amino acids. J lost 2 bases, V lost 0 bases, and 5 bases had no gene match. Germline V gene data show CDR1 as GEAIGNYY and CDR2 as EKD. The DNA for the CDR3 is TGTGCCTGTGACACCCTGGGGGATACTAGACCCTGGGACACCCGACAGATGTTTTTC. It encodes CACDTLGDTRPWDTRQMFF.

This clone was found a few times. CDR3 DNA sequence: TGTGCCTGTGACACGTACTGGGGGATACAGGGCAGCTCCTGGGACACCCGACAGATGTTTTTC. This gives the protein CACDTYWGIQGSSWDTRQMFF. The rearrangement links TRDV2 to TRDJ3, with TRDD3 matching 12 bases. After removal of 1 base from V and 0 bases from J, the junction contained 9 bases not matched to a gene. Germline CDR1 reads GEAIGNYY; CDR2 reads EKD. This CDR3 has 21 residues.

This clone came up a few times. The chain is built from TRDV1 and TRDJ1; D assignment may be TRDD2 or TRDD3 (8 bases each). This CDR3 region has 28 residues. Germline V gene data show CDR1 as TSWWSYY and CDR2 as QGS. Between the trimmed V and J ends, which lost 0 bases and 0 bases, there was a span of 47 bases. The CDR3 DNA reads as TGTGCTCTTGGGGAACTAGAAGGAGAGGTACTTCCTACCCTAGTACTGGGGGGAAAACGAATCTACACCGATAAACTCATCTTT. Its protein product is CALGELEGEVLPTLVLGGKRIYTDKLIF.

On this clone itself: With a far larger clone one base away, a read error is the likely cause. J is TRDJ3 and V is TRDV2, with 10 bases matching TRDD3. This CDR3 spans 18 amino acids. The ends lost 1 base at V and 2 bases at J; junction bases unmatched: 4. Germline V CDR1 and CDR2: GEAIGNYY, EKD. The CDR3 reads CACDTGGYSPWDTRQMFF. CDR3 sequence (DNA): TGTGCCTGTGACACTGGGGGATACAGCCCCTGGGACACCCGACAGATGTTTTTC.

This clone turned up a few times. The CDR3 region has the DNA TGTGCCTGTGACACAATGGGGGATCCTCTCTCCTGGGACACCCGGCATATGTTTTTC. Amino acid sequence: CACDTMGDPLSWDTRHMFF. This chain links TRDV2 with TRDJ3; 8 bases are a match to TRDD3. Germline assignment: CDR1 GEAIGNYY and CDR2 EKD. The CDR3 covers 19 residues. Trimming at V came to 1 base and at J to 19 bases, leaving 26 bases not matched to a gene.

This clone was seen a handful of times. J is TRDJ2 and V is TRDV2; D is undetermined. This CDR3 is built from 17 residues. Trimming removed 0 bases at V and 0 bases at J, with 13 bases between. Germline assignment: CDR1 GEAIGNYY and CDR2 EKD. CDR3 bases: TGTGCCTGTGACACCGTTTCGAGGCCCTCTTTGACAGCACAACTCTTCTTT. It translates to CACDTVSRPSLTAQLFF.

CDR3 residues: CACDTNRTGGLDKLIF. CDR3 nucleotides: TGTGCCTGTGACACCAACCGGACTGGGGGACTCGATAAACTCATCTTT. The chain employs TRDV2 and TRDJ1; 9 bases are shared with TRDD3. Germline V lookup: CDR1 GEAIGNYY, CDR2 EKD. This CDR3 has 16 amino acids. V lost 0 bases, J lost 4 bases, and 8 bases stayed unmatched.

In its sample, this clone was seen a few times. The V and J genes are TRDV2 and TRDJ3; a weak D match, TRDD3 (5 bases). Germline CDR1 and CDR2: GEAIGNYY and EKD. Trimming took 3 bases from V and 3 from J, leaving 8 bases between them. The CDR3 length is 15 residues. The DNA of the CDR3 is TGTGCCTGTGACGCCGGATACTGGGACACCCGACAGATGTTTTTC. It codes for CACDAGYWDTRQMFF.

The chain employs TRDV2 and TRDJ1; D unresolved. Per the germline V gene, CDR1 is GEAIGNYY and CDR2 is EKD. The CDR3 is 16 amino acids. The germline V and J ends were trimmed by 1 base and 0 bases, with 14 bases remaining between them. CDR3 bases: TGTGCCTGTGACACGAACCTCCAAGTGTACACCGATAAACTCATCTTT. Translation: CACDTNLQVYTDKLIF.

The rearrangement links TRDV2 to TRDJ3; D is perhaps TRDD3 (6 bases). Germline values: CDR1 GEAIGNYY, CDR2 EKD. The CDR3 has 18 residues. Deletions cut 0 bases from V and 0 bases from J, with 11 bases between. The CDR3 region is CACDTAGVISWDTRQMFF. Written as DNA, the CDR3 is TGTGCCTGTGACACCGCTGGGGTGATCTCCTGGGACACCCGACAGATGTTTTTC.

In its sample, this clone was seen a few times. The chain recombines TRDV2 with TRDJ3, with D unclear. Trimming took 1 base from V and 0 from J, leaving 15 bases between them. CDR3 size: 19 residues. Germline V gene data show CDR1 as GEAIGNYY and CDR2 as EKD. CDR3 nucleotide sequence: TGTGCCTGTGACACGGTAAGGGTCTACAGCTCCTGGGACACCCGACAGATGTTTTTC. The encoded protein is CACDTVRVYSSWDTRQMFF.

In nucleotides, the CDR3 is TGTGCCTGTGACACCGTGGCCCACATAAGCTCCTGGGACACCCGACAGATGTTTTTC. Its protein is CACDTVAHISSWDTRQMFF. The chain has TRDV2 and TRDJ3; D is ambiguous. Germline-derived CDR1 and CDR2 are GEAIGNYY and EKD. V was shortened by 0 bases and J by 0 bases, with 14 bases between the two germline ends. This CDR3 region has 19 residues.

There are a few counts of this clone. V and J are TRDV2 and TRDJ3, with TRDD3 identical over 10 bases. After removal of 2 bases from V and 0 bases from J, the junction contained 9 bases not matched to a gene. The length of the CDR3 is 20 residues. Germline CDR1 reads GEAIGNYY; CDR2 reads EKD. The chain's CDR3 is CACDKILGDPSSWDTRQMFF. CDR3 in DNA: TGTGCCTGTGACAAAATACTGGGGGATCCGAGCTCCTGGGACACCCGACAGATGTTTTTC.

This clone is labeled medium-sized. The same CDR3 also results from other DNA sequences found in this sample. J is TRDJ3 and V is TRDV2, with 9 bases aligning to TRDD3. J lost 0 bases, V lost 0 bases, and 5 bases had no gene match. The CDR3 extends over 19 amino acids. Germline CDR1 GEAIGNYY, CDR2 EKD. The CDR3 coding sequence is TGTGCCTGTGACACCGTACTGGGGGACCTCTCCTGGGACACCCGACAGATGTTTTTC. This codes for CACDTVLGDLSWDTRQMFF.

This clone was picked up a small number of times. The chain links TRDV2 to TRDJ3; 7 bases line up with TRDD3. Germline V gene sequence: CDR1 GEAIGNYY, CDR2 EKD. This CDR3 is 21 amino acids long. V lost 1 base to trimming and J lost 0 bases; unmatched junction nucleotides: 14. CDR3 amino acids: CACDTVYAGGPSSWDTRQMFF. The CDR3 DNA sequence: TGTGCCTGTGACACGGTCTATGCTGGGGGCCCCAGCTCCTGGGACACCCGACAGATGTTTTTC.

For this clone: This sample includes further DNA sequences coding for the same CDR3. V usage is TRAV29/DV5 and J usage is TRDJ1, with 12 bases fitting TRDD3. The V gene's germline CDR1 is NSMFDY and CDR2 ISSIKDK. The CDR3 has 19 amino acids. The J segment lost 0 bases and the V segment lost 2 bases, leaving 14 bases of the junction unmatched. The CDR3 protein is CAARTGLTGGYPYTDKLIF. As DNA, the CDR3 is TGTGCAGCAAGGACCGGCTTAACTGGGGGATACCCTTACACCGATAAACTCATCTTT. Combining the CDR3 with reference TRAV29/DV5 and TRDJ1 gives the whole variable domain DQQVKQNSPSLSVQEGRISILNCDYTNSMFDYFLWYKKYPAEGPTFLISISSIKDKNEDGRFTVFLNKSAKHLSLHIVPSQPGDSAVYFCAARTGLTGGYPYTDKLIFGKGTRVTVEP.

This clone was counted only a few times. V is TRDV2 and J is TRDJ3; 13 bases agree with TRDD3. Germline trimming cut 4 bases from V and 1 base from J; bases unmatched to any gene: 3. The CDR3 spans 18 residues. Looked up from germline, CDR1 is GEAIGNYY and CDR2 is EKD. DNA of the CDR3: TGTGCCTGTGATCACTGGGGGATACGGTCCTGGGACACCCGACAGATGTTTTTC. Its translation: CACDHWGIRSWDTRQMFF.

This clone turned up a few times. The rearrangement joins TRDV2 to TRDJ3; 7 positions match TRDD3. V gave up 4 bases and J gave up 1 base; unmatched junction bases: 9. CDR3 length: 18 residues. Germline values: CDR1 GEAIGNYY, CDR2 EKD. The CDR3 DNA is TGTGCCTGTGAGGCGGTGGGGGACCCTTCCTGGGACACCCGACAGATGTTTTTC. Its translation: CACEAVGDPSWDTRQMFF.

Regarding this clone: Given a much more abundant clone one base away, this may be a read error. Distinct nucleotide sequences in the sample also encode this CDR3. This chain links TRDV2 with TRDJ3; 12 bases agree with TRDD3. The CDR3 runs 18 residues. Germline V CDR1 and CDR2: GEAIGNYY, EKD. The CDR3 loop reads CACDNTGGYSWDTRQMFF. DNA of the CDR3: TGTGCCTGTGACAATACTGGGGGATACTCCTGGGACACCCGACAGATGTTCTTC.

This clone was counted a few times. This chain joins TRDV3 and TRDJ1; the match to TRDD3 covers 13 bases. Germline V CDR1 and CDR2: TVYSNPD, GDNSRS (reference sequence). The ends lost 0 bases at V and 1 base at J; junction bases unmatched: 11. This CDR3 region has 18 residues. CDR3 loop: CAFRVPYWGIRGTDKLIF. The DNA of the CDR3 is TGTGCCTTTAGGGTTCCGTACTGGGGGATACGGGGCACCGATAAACTCATCTTT.

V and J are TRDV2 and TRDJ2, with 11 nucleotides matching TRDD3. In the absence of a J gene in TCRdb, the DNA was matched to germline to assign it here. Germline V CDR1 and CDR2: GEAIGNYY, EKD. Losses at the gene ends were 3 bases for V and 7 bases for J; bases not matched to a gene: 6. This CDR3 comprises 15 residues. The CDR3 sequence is CACDWGIRGGAQLFF. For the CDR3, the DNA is TGTGCCTGTGACTGGGGGATACGAGGTGGAGCACAACTCTTCTTT.

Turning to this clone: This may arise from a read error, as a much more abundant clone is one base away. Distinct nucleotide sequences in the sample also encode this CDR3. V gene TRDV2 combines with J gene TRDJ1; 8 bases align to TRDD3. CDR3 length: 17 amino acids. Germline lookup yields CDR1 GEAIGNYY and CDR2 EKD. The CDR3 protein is CACDTVGGWGYTDKLIF. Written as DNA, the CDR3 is TGTGCCTGTGACACCGTTGGGGGATGGGGGTACACCGATAAACTCATCTTC.

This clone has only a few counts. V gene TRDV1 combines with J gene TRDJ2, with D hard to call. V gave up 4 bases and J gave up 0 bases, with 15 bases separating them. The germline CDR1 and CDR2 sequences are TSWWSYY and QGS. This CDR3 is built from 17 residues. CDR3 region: CALGAFSLSTLTAQLFF. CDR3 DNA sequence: TGTGCTCTTGGGGCGTTTTCCCTTTCCACTTTGACAGCACAACTCTTCTTT.

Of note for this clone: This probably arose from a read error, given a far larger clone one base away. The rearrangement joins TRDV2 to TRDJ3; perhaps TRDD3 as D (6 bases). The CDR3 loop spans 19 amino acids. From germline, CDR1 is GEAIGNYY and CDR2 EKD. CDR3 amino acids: CACDTAGGPSSWDTRQVFF. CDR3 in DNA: TGTGCCTGTGACACCGCCGGGGGACCGAGCTCCTGGGACACCCGACAGGTGTTTTTC.

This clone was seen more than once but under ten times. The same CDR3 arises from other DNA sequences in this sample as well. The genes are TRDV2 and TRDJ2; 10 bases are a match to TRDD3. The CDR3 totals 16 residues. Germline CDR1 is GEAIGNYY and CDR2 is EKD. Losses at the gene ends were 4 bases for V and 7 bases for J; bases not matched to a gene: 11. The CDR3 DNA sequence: TGTGCCTGTGAGTCGAGTTGGGGGATACTTGAAGCACAACTCTTCTTT. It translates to CACESSWGILEAQLFF.

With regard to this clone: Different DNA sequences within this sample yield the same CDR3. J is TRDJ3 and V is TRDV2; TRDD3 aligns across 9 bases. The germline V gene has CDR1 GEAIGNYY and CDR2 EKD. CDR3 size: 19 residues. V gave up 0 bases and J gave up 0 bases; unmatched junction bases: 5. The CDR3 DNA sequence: TGTGCCTGTGACACCGTAGGGGATACGAGCTCCTGGGACACCCGACAGATGTTTTTC. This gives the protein CACDTVGDTSSWDTRQMFF.

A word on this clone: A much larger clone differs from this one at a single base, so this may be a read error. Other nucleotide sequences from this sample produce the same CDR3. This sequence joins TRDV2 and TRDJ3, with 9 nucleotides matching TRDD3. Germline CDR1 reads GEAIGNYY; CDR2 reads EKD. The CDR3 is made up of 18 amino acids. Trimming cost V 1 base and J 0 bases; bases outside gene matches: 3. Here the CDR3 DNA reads TGTGCCTGTGACACGTACTGGGGGAACTCCTGGGACACCCGACAGATGTTTTTC. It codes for CACDTYWGNSWDTRQMFF.